The 20 T cell receptor beta chains in this list originate from one sample, sequenced in a study of blood T cell repertoires in COVID-19. This table comes from immunoSEQ multiplex PCR, and its TCRdb copy is limited to in-frame clones, with some not included. This sample carries 150,000 to 200,000 clones, approximately 79% of them seen once, and the ten largest clones take around 15%. Material: peripheral blood. These receptors originate from a man aged 60 to 69 with active or convalescent COVID-19.

This clone was counted between two and nine times. Other DNA sequences of this sample code for an identical CDR3. The chain links TRBV7-8 to TRBJ1-2, with a tentative D call TRBD1 (6 bases). This CDR3 has 14 residues. The V gene's germline CDR1 is SGHVS and CDR2 FQNEAQ. V was trimmed by 0 bases and J by 2 bases, leaving 7 bases between them. CDR3 sequence (DNA): TGTGCCAGCAGCTTAGCAACAGGGAACTATGGCTACACCTTC. Protein product: CASSLATGNYGYTF.

V usage is TRBV5-1 and J usage is TRBJ2-3; D gene ambiguous. The V end lost 4 bases, the J end lost 3 bases, and 12 bases lay between the germline ends. The CDR3 consists of 14 residues. Germline loops: CDR1 SGHRS, CDR2 YFSETQ. This chain's CDR3 is CASSPLDFTDTQYF. CDR3 bases: TGCGCCAGCAGCCCCCTAGACTTTACAGATACGCAGTATTTT.

This chain joins TRBV2 and TRBJ2-1; 15 bases align to TRBD2. This CDR3 region has 15 residues. Germline CDR1 and CDR2: SNHLY and FYNNEI. The V and J ends lost 6 bases and 8 bases, in that order; junction bases with no gene match: 5. The CDR3 sequence: CASRKRTSGRDEQFF. The DNA of the CDR3 is TGTGCCAGCAGAAAGAGGACTAGCGGGAGGGATGAGCAGTTCTTC. Together with reference TRBV2 and TRBJ2-1, the CDR3 gives the full variable domain: EPEVTQTPSHQVTQMGQEVILRCVPISNHLYFYWYRQILGQKVEFLVSFYNNEISEKSEIFDDQFSVERPDGSNFTLKIRSTKLEDSAMYFCASRKRTSGRDEQFFGPGTRLTVL.

The J gene is TRBJ2-5, the V gene TRBV9; D might be TRBD2 (6 bases). V lost 2 bases to trimming and J lost 8 bases, with 13 bases between them. Germline V gene sequence: CDR1 SGDLS, CDR2 YYNGEE. The length of the CDR3 is 13 residues. The CDR3 region has the DNA TGTGCCAGCAGCGTCGGAGGGATGGGTACCCAGTACTTC. Translated: CASSVGGMGTQYF.

This clone came up a few times. This rearrangement joins TRBV4-1 to TRBJ2-3, with 10 positions matching TRBD2. Germline lookup yields CDR1 MGHRA and CDR2 YSYEKL. This CDR3 is built from 15 residues. Losses at the gene ends were 5 bases for V and 3 bases for J; bases not matched to a gene: 5. The DNA of the CDR3 is TGCGCCAGCAGCTCTAGCGGGAGTAAAACAGATACGCAGTATTTT. It codes for CASSSSGSKTDTQYF.

CDR3 in amino acids: CATSGDRSHGSWAANEKLFF. As DNA, the CDR3 is TGTGCCACCAGCGGGGACAGGAGCCACGGATCCTGGGCGGCTAATGAAAAACTGTTTTTT. This chain links TRBV15 with TRBJ1-4; 8 bases agree with TRBD1. The CDR3 consists of 20 residues. Germline values: CDR1 LNHNV, CDR2 YYDKDF (reference sequence). The trim removed 5 bases at V and 3 bases at J, leaving 20 bases unmatched.

The chain employs TRBV7-7 and TRBJ2-1, with 13 bases that match TRBD2. The V and J ends lost 3 bases and 4 bases, in that order; junction bases with no gene match: 3. Germline CDR1 and CDR2: SSHAT and FNYEAQ (reference sequence). The CDR3 is 16 amino acids. The chain's CDR3 is CASSLRTSGGYNEQFF. CDR3 in DNA: TGTGCCAGCAGCTTGAGGACTAGCGGGGGATACAATGAGCAGTTCTTC.

This clone was picked up one time. This sequence joins TRBV7-2 and TRBJ2-2; perhaps TRBD2 as D (5 bases). The CDR3 has 16 amino acids. The germline V gene has CDR1 SGHTA and CDR2 FQGNSA. V shed 3 bases and J shed 4 bases, with 15 bases lying between them. The CDR3 sequence is CASSLGRRTLTGELFF. The CDR3 nucleotides read TGTGCCAGCAGCTTGGGGAGAAGGACTCTCACCGGGGAGCTGTTTTTT.

In this sample, this clone turned up many times. Within the sample, other DNA sequences also encode this same CDR3. The chain has TRBV20-1 and TRBJ2-7; D call uncertain. Germline V CDR1 and CDR2: DFQATT, SNEGSKA (reference sequence). This CDR3 has 11 residues. The V and J ends lost 1 base and 2 bases respectively, with 3 bases between them. Here the CDR3 reads CSARATYEQYF. CDR3 DNA sequence: TGCAGTGCTAGAGCAACCTACGAGCAGTACTTC.

DNA of the CDR3: TGTGCCAGCAGTGCCGCCGGGACAGGCTATAGCAATCAGCCCCAGCATTTT. It encodes CASSAAGTGYSNQPQHF. V is TRBV6-1 and J is TRBJ1-5, with 8 positions matching TRBD1. V was clipped by 4 bases and J by 0 bases; unmatched bases: 8. Germline CDR1 MNHNS, CDR2 SASEGT. CDR3 length: 17 amino acids.

V and J are TRBV11-3 and TRBJ2-1, with 8 bases aligning to TRBD2. The CDR3 extends over 17 amino acids. CDR1 and CDR2 from the germline V gene are SGHNT and YENEEA. J was trimmed by 5 bases and V by 1 base; bases with no gene match: 10. The CDR3 coding sequence is TGTGCCAGCAGCTTAGGCACTAGCGGAAACCTCAACAATGAGCAGTTCTTC. Translated, it gives CASSLGTSGNLNNEQFF.

This rearrangement joins TRBV7-9 to TRBJ1-4, with no clear D. Germline lookup yields CDR1 SEHNR and CDR2 FQNEAQ (reference sequence). V was shortened by 4 bases and J by 13 bases, with 19 bases between the two germline ends. The CDR3 contains 14 residues. CDR3 region: CASSSYGSFGRLFF. DNA for the CDR3: TGTGCCAGCAGCTCGTACGGCTCCTTCGGGAGACTGTTTTTT.

The chain joins TRBV6-1 to TRBJ1-4; D call uncertain. Germline assignment: CDR1 MNHNS and CDR2 SASEGT. The CDR3 length is 15 residues. Trimming removed 3 bases at V and 4 bases at J, with 12 bases between. In DNA form, the CDR3 reads TGTGCCAGCAGTGATGGAGGGCAGGATAATGAAAAACTGTTTTTT. Translated, it gives CASSDGGQDNEKLFF.

The rearrangement uses TRBV4-1 and TRBJ2-1; D is unclear. The CDR3 is made up of 16 amino acids. V gave up 0 bases and J gave up 7 bases, with 16 bases separating them. The V gene's germline CDR1 is MGHRA and CDR2 YSYEKL. In nucleotides, the CDR3 is TGCGCCAGCAGCCAAGAAGGTGTTGGGCAGACGAATGAGCAGTTCTTC. The encoded protein is CASSQEGVGQTNEQFF.

This clone was detected only once. This rearrangement joins TRBV28 to TRBJ2-7; D possibly corresponds to TRBD2 (6 bases). CDR3 length: 17 residues. Germline CDR1 is MDHEN and CDR2 is SYDVKM. Trimming left V 6 bases short and J 1 base short, with 22 bases between. CDR3 loop: CASRHNAGYLDSYEQYF. Here the CDR3 DNA reads TGTGCCAGCAGGCACAACGCGGGGTATCTAGATTCCTACGAGCAGTACTTC.

The gene calls are TRBV9 and TRBJ2-7; D possibly corresponds to TRBD2 (6 bases). The CDR3 has 14 residues. CDR1 and CDR2 from the germline V gene are SGDLS and YYNGEE. V was pared by 2 bases and J by 2 bases, with 11 bases between. Written as DNA, the CDR3 is TGTGCCAGCAGCGTGGGACTTTCAACCTACGAGCAGTACTTC. Translation: CASSVGLSTYEQYF. The whole variable domain, filled in from reference TRBV9 and TRBJ2-7, reads DSGVTQTPKHLITATGQRVTLRCSPRSGDLSVYWYQQSLDQGLQFLIQYYNGEERAKGNILERFSAQQFPDLHSELNLSSLELGDSALYFCASSVGLSTYEQYFGPGTRLTVT.

The chain combines TRBV18 with TRBJ2-3; 10 nucleotides match TRBD2. The CDR3 sequence is 16 residues long. CDR1 is KGHSH and CDR2 is LQKENI in the germline V gene. After removal of 3 bases from V and 6 bases from J, the junction contained 9 bases not matched to a gene. Written as DNA, the CDR3 is TGTGCCAGCTCACCCCTAAGCGGGAGGGCCGAGGATACGCAGTATTTT. Its protein is CASSPLSGRAEDTQYF.

This clone was counted only a few times. The J gene is TRBJ1-5, the V gene TRBV27, with a weak D call TRBD1 (5 bases). Between the trimmed V and J ends, which lost 4 bases and 5 bases, there was a span of 15 bases. The CDR3 sequence is 15 residues long. Germline CDR1 and CDR2: MNHEY and SMNVEV (reference sequence). The CDR3 DNA follows: TGTGCCAGCAGTTCAAATCTCGGGGGGGATCAGCCCCAGCATTTT. Translation gives CASSSNLGGDQPQHF.

V and J are TRBV5-1 and TRBJ2-5, with 13 bases matching TRBD2. Unmatched junction bases numbered 3, after V lost 4 bases and J lost 3 bases. From germline, CDR1 is SGHRS and CDR2 YFSETQ. This CDR3 comprises 15 residues. CDR3 DNA: TGCGCCAGCAGCCGGACTAGCGGGAGCGAAGAGACCCAGTACTTC. This translates into CASSRTSGSEETQYF.

The V call is TRBV28, the J call TRBJ2-7, with TRBD2 matching 7 bases. CDR1 is MDHEN and CDR2 is SYDVKM in the germline V gene. Trimming removed 5 bases from V and 6 bases from J; junction bases left unmatched: 13. This CDR3 has 15 amino acids. CDR3 bases: TGTGCCAGCAGTCCCTCACTAGCGAGTCCCGGCGAGCAGTACTTC. Its protein product is CASSPSLASPGEQYF.